What follows are 13 T cell receptor beta chains derived from one specimen sequenced in a study of OX40 agonist ivuxolimab in advanced cancers. Some clones are missing from TCRdb's copy, which holds only in-frame ones; the method was immunoSEQ multiplex PCR. The sample holds 65,000 to 85,000 clones, about 92% seen once. This specimen consisted of CD4+ or CD8+ T cells sorted from blood, obtained in a trial of the OX40 agonist ivuxolimab. The receptors were sampled from an adult with an advanced solid tumor such as melanoma, head and neck, liver or kidney cancer.

The chain carries TRBV19 and TRBJ2-7, with TRBD2 matching over 11 bases. V gave up 3 bases and J gave up 0 bases; unmatched junction bases: 4. Germline V gene lookup returns CDR1 LNHDA and CDR2 SQIVND (reference sequence). This CDR3 comprises 16 residues. As DNA, the CDR3 is TGTGCCAGTAGTATGGGACTAGCGGATAGCTCCTACGAGCAGTACTTC. The encoded protein is CASSMGLADSSYEQYF.

The rearrangement links TRBV27 to TRBJ2-1; D is perhaps TRBD1 or TRBD2 (6 bases each). The CDR3 has 13 residues. Looked up from germline, CDR1 is MNHEY and CDR2 is SMNVEV (reference sequence). Trimming took 8 bases from V and 6 from J, leaving 14 bases between them. Here the CDR3 DNA reads TGTGCCAGCGGCCGTGGGGGGCTCAATGAGCAGTTCTTC. This translates into CASGRGGLNEQFF.

The V call is TRBV7-2, the J call TRBJ2-1, with D tentatively TRBD1 or TRBD2 (6 bases each). This CDR3 contains 17 residues. Per the germline V gene, CDR1 is SGHTA and CDR2 is FQGNSA. The V gene lost 4 bases and the J gene lost 0 bases, with 16 bases spanning the gap. CDR3: CASSSPFGGPSYNEQFF. DNA of the CDR3: TGTGCCAGCAGCTCGCCTTTTGGGGGGCCCTCCTACAATGAGCAGTTCTTC.

This chain connects TRBV29-1 to TRBJ2-1; D not certain. This CDR3 comprises 11 residues. Germline CDR1 and CDR2: SQVTM and ANQGSEA. V was trimmed by 6 bases and J by 9 bases, leaving 12 bases between them. In nucleotides, the CDR3 is TGCAGCGTATCCCAAGACGGTGAGCAGTTCTTC. Translating gives CSVSQDGEQFF.

The chain couples TRBV23-1 to TRBJ2-5; 7 bases line up with TRBD1. TRBV23-1 qualifies as an ORF whose function is uncertain. J gave up 2 bases and V 7 bases, and 10 bases lay outside the gene matches. The CDR3 is 15 amino acids. The CDR3 nucleotides are TGCGCCAGCAAAGCATCAAGGGGGCAGCAAGAGACCCAGTACTTC. This sequence encodes CASKASRGQQETQYF.

The V gene is TRBV6-6, the J gene TRBJ2-5; D remains unclear. TRBJ2-7 explains the end of the DNA better; the J call may be wrong. Per the germline V gene, CDR1 is MNHNY and CDR2 is SVGAGI (reference sequence). CDR3 length: 15 residues. The CDR3 DNA follows: TGTGCCAGCAGTTACTCGGCGGTTTACGCCTACGAGCAGTACTTC. This codes for CASSYSAVYAYEQYF.

This sequence joins TRBV29-1 and TRBJ2-3; 8 positions agree with TRBD2. The trim removed 1 base at V and 6 bases at J, leaving 12 bases unmatched. Germline values: CDR1 SQVTM, CDR2 ANQGSEA. The CDR3 has 16 residues. CDR3 bases: TGCAGCGTTGAAGGGGGTAGCGGGATTGAAAGGGATACGCAGTATTTT. Translation: CSVEGGSGIERDTQYF.

V and J are TRBV9 and TRBJ2-1; 9 nucleotides agree with TRBD2. Germline-derived CDR1 and CDR2 are SGDLS and YYNGEE. The CDR3 spans 17 residues. V lost 0 bases and J lost 4; bases outside the gene matches: 8. CDR3 sequence reads: CASSVGSSGTDYNEQFF. The CDR3 bases are TGTGCCAGCAGCGTAGGGTCTAGCGGGACTGATTACAATGAGCAGTTCTTC.

This rearrangement joins TRBV9 to TRBJ2-7; a weak D match, TRBD2 (5 bases). CDR1 SGDLS and CDR2 YYNGEE come from the germline V gene. Trimming cost V 5 bases and J 6 bases, with 9 bases left between them. CDR3 length equals 11 residues. CDR3 coding DNA: TGTGCCAGCAGTTTGGGGAGCGAGCAGTACTTC. It encodes CASSLGSEQYF.

This chain connects TRBV11-2 to TRBJ1-2; TRBD1 might be the D (5 bases). Germline CDR1 reads SGHAT; CDR2 reads FQNNGV. This CDR3 contains 19 residues. Trimming shortened V by 0 bases and J by 3 bases, and 23 bases separated the two germline ends. The CDR3 DNA sequence: TGTGCCAGCAGCTTAGAGGCGGGTCTTGGTAGGGGTATCGACTATGGCTACACCTTC. Translating it yields CASSLEAGLGRGIDYGYTF.

The chain uses TRBV19 and TRBJ2-1; 9 nucleotides align to TRBD2. The CDR3 consists of 14 residues. CDR1 is LNHDA, CDR2 SQIVND, per germline (reference sequence). Losses at the gene ends were 6 bases for V and 5 bases for J; bases not matched to a gene: 5. CDR3 region: CASRTSGLDNEQFF. CDR3 nucleotide sequence: TGTGCCAGTAGAACTAGCGGGCTCGACAATGAGCAGTTCTTC. Drawing the rest from reference TRBV19 and TRBJ2-1, the complete variable domain is DGGITQSPKYLFRKEGQNVTLSCEQNLNHDAMYWYRQDPGQGLRLIYYSQIVNDFQKGDIAEGYSVSREKKESFPLTVTSAQKNPTAFYLCASRTSGLDNEQFFGPGTRLTVL.

This chain uses TRBV19 with TRBJ1-1; D perhaps matches TRBD1 (6 bases). The CDR3 totals 14 residues. Germline V lookup: CDR1 LNHDA, CDR2 SQIVND (reference sequence). Trimming removed 5 bases from V and 4 bases from J, with 14 bases in between. DNA for the CDR3: TGTGCCAGTAGTGGACAGCGGGGTGGCACTGAAGCTTTCTTT. It yields the protein CASSGQRGGTEAFF.

CDR3 bases: TGTGCCAGCAGTCCTTGGGCAGGGCAAACCTCTGGAAACACCATATATTTT. It translates to CASSPWAGQTSGNTIYF. The genes are TRBV28 and TRBJ1-3; a possible D gene is TRBD1 (5 bases). The germline CDR1 and CDR2 sequences are MDHEN and SYDVKM. The CDR3 consists of 17 residues. The germline V and J ends were trimmed by 5 bases and 0 bases, with 17 bases remaining between them.